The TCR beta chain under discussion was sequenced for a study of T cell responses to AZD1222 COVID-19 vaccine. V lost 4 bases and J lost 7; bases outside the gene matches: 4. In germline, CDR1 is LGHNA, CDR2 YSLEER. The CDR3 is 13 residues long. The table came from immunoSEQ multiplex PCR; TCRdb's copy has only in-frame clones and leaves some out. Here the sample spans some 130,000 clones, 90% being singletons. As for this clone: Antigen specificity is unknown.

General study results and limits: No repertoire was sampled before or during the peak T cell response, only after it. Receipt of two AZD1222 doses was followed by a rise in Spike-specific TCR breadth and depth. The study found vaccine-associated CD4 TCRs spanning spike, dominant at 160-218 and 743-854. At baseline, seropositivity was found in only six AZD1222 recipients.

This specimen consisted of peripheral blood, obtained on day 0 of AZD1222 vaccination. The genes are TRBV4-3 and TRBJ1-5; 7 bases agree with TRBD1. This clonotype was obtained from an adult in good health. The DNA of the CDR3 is TGCGCCAGCAGCCCGACAGGGAGCCAGCCCCAGCATTTT. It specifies CASSPTGSQPQHF.